These 17 T cell receptor beta chains came from one sample sequenced in a study of cytomegalovirus exposure and HLA in healthy donors. Assay used: immunoSEQ multiplex PCR; TCRdb lists only in-frame clones, some missing. The sample includes about 330,000 clones, 75% to 90% of them seen just once. Sequenced sample: PBMCs. Receptors were obtained from a woman in her twenties or thirties in good health and CMV-seropositive.

In regard to this clone: Other nucleotide sequences in the sample specify the same CDR3. The chain recombines TRBV6-5 with TRBJ2-5; weak D call: TRBD2 (6 bases). V lost 3 bases to trimming and J lost 0 bases, with 8 bases between them. CDR1 and CDR2 from the germline V gene are MNHEY and SVGAGI. The CDR3 contains 14 residues. CDR3 protein: CASSYGGNQETQYF. Written as DNA, the CDR3 is TGTGCCAGCAGTTATGGGGGGAACCAAGAGACCCAGTACTTC.

The count of this clone is one. V and J are TRBV9 and TRBJ1-1, with 9 nucleotides matching TRBD1. With 2 bases clipped from V and 13 bases from J, the junction kept 6 bases outside the gene matches. CDR1 and CDR2 from the germline V gene are SGDLS and YYNGEE. This CDR3 spans 12 amino acids. The chain's CDR3 is CASSVDRDRVFF. The CDR3 DNA is TGTGCCAGCAGCGTCGACCGGGACAGGGTTTTCTTT.

The chain couples TRBV11-3 to TRBJ2-7, with 8 bases lining up with TRBD2. In germline, CDR1 is SGHNT, CDR2 YENEEA. The V gene end was trimmed by 1 base and the J gene end by 3 bases; junction bases not matched to a gene: 5. The CDR3 is 15 residues long. The CDR3 is CASSLGRGANYEQYF. The CDR3 nucleotides are TGTGCCAGCAGCTTAGGGCGGGGGGCGAACTACGAGCAGTACTTC.

The J gene is TRBJ1-1, the V gene TRBV10-3; no reliable D call. V lost 8 bases and J lost 3, with 13 bases in between. The CDR3 consists of 13 residues. The germline V gene encodes CDR1 ENHRY and CDR2 SYGVKD. CDR3 sequence: CAIHDGIYTEAFF. The DNA for the CDR3 is TGTGCCATCCATGACGGAATTTACACTGAAGCTTTCTTT.

The chain is built from TRBV5-8 and TRBJ1-2, with D tentatively TRBD1 (6 bases). CDR3 length equals 14 residues. Trimming pared 0 bases from V and 4 bases from J, leaving 10 bases between. CDR1 is SGHTS and CDR2 is YDEGEE in the germline V gene. CDR3 residues: CASSLEGGPYGYTF. CDR3 coding DNA: TGTGCCAGCAGCTTGGAAGGGGGTCCCTATGGCTACACCTTC.

This clone appeared a single time. The chain links TRBV5-1 to TRBJ2-7, with D tentatively TRBD1 (5 bases). CDR1 and CDR2 (germline): SGHRS, YFSETQ. Deletions cut 0 bases from V and 5 bases from J, with 12 bases between. The CDR3 is 14 residues long. The CDR3 loop is CASSLDRTFDEQYF. The CDR3, as DNA: TGCGCCAGCAGCTTGGATCGGACATTCGACGAGCAGTACTTC.

The CDR3 DNA sequence: TGCGCCAGCAGCTTAGACAGGGGAAGGGGGCAGCCCCAGCATTTT. It specifies CASSLDRGRGQPQHF. V is TRBV5-1 and J is TRBJ1-5; TRBD1 agrees at 8 bases. This CDR3 comprises 15 residues. J gave up 7 bases and V 2 bases, and 8 bases lay outside the gene matches. Per germline, CDR1 SGHRS and CDR2 YFSETQ.

This clone has just one count. The V and J genes are TRBV30 and TRBJ1-1; D gene unclear. The CDR3 covers 14 residues. CDR1 is GTSNPN, CDR2 SVGIG, per germline (reference sequence). With 4 bases removed from V and 7 bases from J, the gap between germline ends came to 19 bases. For the CDR3, the DNA is TGTGCCTGGATCATCTGGGTGTCTAAAATTGAAGCTTTCTTT. Encoded protein: CAWIIWVSKIEAFF.

The V and J genes are TRBV27 and TRBJ1-6, with a possible D match to TRBD1 (5 bases). The CDR3 is made up of 15 amino acids. The V gene's germline CDR1 is MNHEY and CDR2 SMNVEV (reference sequence). V was shortened by 3 bases and J by 0 bases, with 6 bases between the two germline ends. The CDR3 DNA follows: TGTGCCAGCAGTTTCCAGGGCTCCTATAATTCACCCCTCCACTTT. It yields the protein CASSFQGSYNSPLHF.

This clone came up once. The rearrangement uses TRBV7-8 and TRBJ1-2; no reliable D call. V was trimmed by 1 base and J by 3 bases, leaving 9 bases between them. The CDR3 is made up of 14 amino acids. CDR1 is SGHVS, CDR2 FQNEAQ, per germline. In nucleotides, the CDR3 is TGTGCCAGCAGCTTAGGCAGGAGCCACTATGGCTACACCTTC. Residues: CASSLGRSHYGYTF.

The chain couples TRBV5-1 to TRBJ1-1, with TRBD1 identical over 10 bases. The CDR3 sequence is 15 residues long. The V gene's germline CDR1 is SGHRS and CDR2 YFSETQ. Trimming removed 4 bases from V and 3 bases from J; junction bases left unmatched: 6. The CDR3 protein is CASSPTGGKDTEAFF. CDR3 sequence (DNA): TGCGCCAGCAGCCCGACAGGGGGCAAAGACACTGAAGCTTTCTTT.

This chain connects TRBV2 to TRBJ1-1; no definite D call. Per germline, CDR1 SNHLY and CDR2 FYNNEI. V was pared by 8 bases and J by 7 bases, with 5 bases between. The CDR3 has 9 amino acids. The CDR3 bases are TGTGCCAGCGGGTATGAAGCTTTCTTT. Translating gives CASGYEAFF.

The chain carries TRBV7-2 and TRBJ2-7; no clear D gene. V lost 3 bases, J lost 1 base, and 13 bases lay in between. From germline, CDR1 is SGHTA and CDR2 FQGNSA. CDR3 length: 15 amino acids. DNA of the CDR3: TGTGCCAGCAGCTTCCTCCCAATTGGGTCCTACGAGCAGTACTTC. Translated: CASSFLPIGSYEQYF.

The chain is built from TRBV18 and TRBJ2-7, with D perhaps assigned TRBD1 or TRBD2 (5 bases each). The CDR3 is made up of 14 amino acids. The germline CDR1 and CDR2 sequences are KGHSH and LQKENI. V was clipped by 4 bases and J by 0 bases, with 10 bases between them. Here the CDR3 DNA reads TGTGCCAGCTCACAGAGGGACGGCTCCTACGAGCAGTACTTC. This sequence encodes CASSQRDGSYEQYF.

This clone was observed once. The V gene is TRBV2, the J gene TRBJ2-7; TRBD2 agrees at 15 bases. The CDR3 is 15 amino acids. V shed 4 bases and J 4 bases; nucleotides not matched to a gene: 2. Germline loops: CDR1 SNHLY, CDR2 FYNNEI. DNA for the CDR3: TGTGCCAGCAGTGGGGGGACTAGCGGGAGGTACGAGCAGTACTTC. This gives the protein CASSGGTSGRYEQYF.

J is TRBJ2-2 and V is TRBV6-1, with 7 bases matching TRBD1. V was clipped by 5 bases and J by 1 base; unmatched bases: 4. The germline V gene has CDR1 MNHNS and CDR2 SASEGT. The CDR3 has 15 amino acids. CDR3 residues: CASSRNRGNTGELFF. Here the CDR3 DNA reads TGTGCCAGCAGTAGGAACAGGGGGAACACCGGGGAGCTGTTTTTT.

The V call is TRBV27, the J call TRBJ2-1, with D tentatively TRBD2 (6 bases). The V end lost 6 bases, the J end lost 7 bases, and 22 bases lay between the germline ends. There are 16 residues in the CDR3. Germline CDR1 MNHEY, CDR2 SMNVEV (reference sequence). CDR3 protein: CASSPRTGTPWNEQFF. The CDR3 DNA follows: TGTGCCAGCAGCCCCCGCACCGGGACTCCCTGGAATGAGCAGTTCTTC.